The text below deals with one T cell receptor beta chain. Germline V gene lookup returns CDR1 DFQATT and CDR2 SNEGSKA (reference sequence). V lost 3 bases to trimming and J lost 1 base, with 12 bases between them. The CDR3 has 14 residues. Using unique molecular identifiers, the investigators prepared the TCRbeta library. TCRdb re-derived calls from the PCR reads in MiXCR, one entry per CDR3 protein. The sample lists approximately 490,000 distinct CDR3 sequences; around 13% were seen once. This entry is derived from a study of T-cell reconstitution after alpha-beta-depleted transplantation in children.

The receptor's source is a human donor who donated a stem cell graft to a child with combined immunodeficiency. The chain uses TRBV20-1 and TRBJ2-5; D could derive from TRBD1 or TRBD2 (5 bases each). Sequenced here: PBMCs from the stem cell graft donor, sampled from the stem cell graft. CDR3 region: CSARGDGTQETQYF. CDR3 in DNA: TGCAGTGCTAGGGGGGACGGGACCCAAGAGACCCAGTACTTC.